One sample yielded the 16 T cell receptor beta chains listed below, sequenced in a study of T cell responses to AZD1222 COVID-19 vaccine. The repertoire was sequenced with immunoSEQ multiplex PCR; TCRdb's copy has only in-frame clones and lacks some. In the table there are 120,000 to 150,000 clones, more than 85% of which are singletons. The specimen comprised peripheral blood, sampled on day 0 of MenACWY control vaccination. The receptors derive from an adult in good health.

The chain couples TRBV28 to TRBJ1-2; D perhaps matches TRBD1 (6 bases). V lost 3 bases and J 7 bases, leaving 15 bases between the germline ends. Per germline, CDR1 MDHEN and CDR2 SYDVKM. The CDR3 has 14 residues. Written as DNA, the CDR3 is TGTGCCAGCAGTTTCAGGGGAGGAAGGTCTGGCTACACCTTC. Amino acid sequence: CASSFRGGRSGYTF.

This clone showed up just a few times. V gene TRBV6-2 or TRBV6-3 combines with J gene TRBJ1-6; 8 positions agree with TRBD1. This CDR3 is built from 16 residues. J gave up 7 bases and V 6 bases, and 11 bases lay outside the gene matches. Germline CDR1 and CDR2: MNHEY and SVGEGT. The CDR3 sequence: CASSSRTGFGNSPLHF. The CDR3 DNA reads TGTGCCAGCAGCTCCAGGACAGGGTTCGGGAATTCACCCCTCCACTTT.

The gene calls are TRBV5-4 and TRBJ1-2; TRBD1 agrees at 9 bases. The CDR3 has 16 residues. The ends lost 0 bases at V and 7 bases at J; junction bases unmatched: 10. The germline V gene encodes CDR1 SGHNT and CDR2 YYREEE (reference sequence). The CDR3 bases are TGTGCCAGCAGCTTGGGGGGACAGGGAGTTGTCTTTGGCTACACCTTC. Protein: CASSLGGQGVVFGYTF.

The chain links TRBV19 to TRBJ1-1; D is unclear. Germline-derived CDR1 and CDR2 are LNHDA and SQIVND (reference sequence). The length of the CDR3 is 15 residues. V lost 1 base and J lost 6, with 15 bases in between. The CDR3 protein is CASSIGPGVRPEAFF. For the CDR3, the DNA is TGTGCCAGTAGTATAGGTCCGGGAGTACGACCTGAAGCTTTCTTT.

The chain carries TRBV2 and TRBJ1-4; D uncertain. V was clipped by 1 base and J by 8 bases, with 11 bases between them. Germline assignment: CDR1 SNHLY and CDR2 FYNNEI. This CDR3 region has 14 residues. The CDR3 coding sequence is TGTGCCAGCAGTGAAGAGGTAGGGCTGGAAAAACTGTTTTTT. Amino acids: CASSEEVGLEKLFF.

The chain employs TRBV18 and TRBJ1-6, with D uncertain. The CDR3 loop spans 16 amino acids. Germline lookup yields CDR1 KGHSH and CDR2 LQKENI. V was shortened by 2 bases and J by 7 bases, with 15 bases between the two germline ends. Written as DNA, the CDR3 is TGTGCCAGCTCACCATTGACCGAGGCGAAGAATTCACCCCTCCACTTT. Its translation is CASSPLTEAKNSPLHF.

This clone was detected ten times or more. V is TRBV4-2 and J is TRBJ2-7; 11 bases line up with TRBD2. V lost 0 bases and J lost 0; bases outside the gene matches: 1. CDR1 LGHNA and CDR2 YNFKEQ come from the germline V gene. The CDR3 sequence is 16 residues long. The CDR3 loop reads CASSQDGTSGSYEQYF. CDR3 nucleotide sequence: TGTGCCAGCAGCCAAGATGGGACTAGCGGCTCCTACGAGCAGTACTTC.

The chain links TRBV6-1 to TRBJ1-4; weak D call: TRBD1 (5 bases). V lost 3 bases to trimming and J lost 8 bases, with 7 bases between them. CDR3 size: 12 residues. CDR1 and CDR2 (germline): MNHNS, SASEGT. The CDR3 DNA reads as TGTGCCAGCAGTGAGGGGGGGGAAAAACTGTTTTTT. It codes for CASSEGGEKLFF.

The CDR3 protein is CATSRDMGGSYNSPLHF. The CDR3, as DNA: TGTGCCACCAGCAGAGATATGGGCGGCTCCTATAATTCACCCCTCCACTTT. V and J are TRBV15 and TRBJ1-6; D remains unclear. This CDR3 spans 17 amino acids. The V gene's germline CDR1 is LNHNV and CDR2 YYDKDF (reference sequence). Trimming stripped 0 bases from V and 0 bases from J, with 9 bases between.

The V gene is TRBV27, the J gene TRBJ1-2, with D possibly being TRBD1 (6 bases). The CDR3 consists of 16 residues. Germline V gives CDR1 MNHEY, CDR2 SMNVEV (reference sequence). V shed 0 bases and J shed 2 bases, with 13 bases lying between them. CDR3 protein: CASSLSAGAPNYGYTF. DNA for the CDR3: TGTGCCAGCAGTTTATCGGCGGGGGCGCCGAACTATGGCTACACCTTC.

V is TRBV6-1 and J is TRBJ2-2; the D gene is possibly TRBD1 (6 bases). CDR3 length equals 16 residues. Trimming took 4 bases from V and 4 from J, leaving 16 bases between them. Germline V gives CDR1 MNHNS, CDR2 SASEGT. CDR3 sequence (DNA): TGTGCCAGCAGTGCCGGGCAGGGGCTCGGCACCGGGGAGCTGTTTTTT. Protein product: CASSAGQGLGTGELFF.

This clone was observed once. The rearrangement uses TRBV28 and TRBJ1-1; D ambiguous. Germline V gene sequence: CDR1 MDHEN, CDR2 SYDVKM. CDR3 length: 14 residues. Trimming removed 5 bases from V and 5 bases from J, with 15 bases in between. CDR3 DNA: TGTGCCAGCAGTCTCGGTAGTGTTCGAACTGAAGCTTTCTTT. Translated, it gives CASSLGSVRTEAFF.

The chain's CDR3 is CASSLSGKGAEAFF. DNA of the CDR3: TGCGCCAGCAGCTTGAGCGGGAAGGGCGCTGAAGCTTTCTTT. V and J are TRBV5-1 and TRBJ1-1; D gene unclear. Germline V gives CDR1 SGHRS, CDR2 YFSETQ. This CDR3 comprises 14 residues. V was trimmed by 1 base and J by 6 bases, leaving 13 bases between them.

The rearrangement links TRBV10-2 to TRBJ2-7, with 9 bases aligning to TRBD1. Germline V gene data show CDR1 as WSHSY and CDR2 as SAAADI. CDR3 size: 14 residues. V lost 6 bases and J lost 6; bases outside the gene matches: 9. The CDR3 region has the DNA TGCGCCAGCAGAGCACGGGACAGGGTCTCCGAGCAGTACTTC. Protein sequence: CASRARDRVSEQYF.

CDR3 region: CASSQVPSGTEAFF. DNA for the CDR3: TGCGCCAGCAGCCAAGTGCCATCCGGCACTGAAGCTTTCTTT. The chain links TRBV4-1 to TRBJ1-1; D is ambiguous. Trimming cost V 1 base and J 4 bases, with 10 bases left between them. CDR3 length: 14 residues. Germline V gene sequence: CDR1 MGHRA, CDR2 YSYEKL.

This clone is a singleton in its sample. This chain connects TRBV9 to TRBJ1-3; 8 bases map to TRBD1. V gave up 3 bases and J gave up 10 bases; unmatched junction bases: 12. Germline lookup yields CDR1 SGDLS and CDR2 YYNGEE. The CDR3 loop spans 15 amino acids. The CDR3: CASSARLGTGDTIYF. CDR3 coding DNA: TGTGCCAGCAGCGCGAGGTTGGGGACAGGAGATACCATATATTTT.